Following are 14 T cell receptor beta chains from one sample sequenced in a study of T-cell memory formation after mild COVID-19. TCRdb reanalysed the 5' RACE reads using MiXCR and keeps one entry per CDR3 protein. The sample has roughly 600,000 distinct CDR3 sequences, around 17% seen once. The sequenced material came from PBMCs or a T cell subset sorted from them (not recorded which). The source of these receptors is an adult woman who had mild COVID-19 (a few samples of this study predate the infection). Cell type and time point are not known.

V gene TRBV5-5 combines with J gene TRBJ1-4; tentative D call: TRBD1 (6 bases). The CDR3 is 16 residues long. Germline CDR1 and CDR2: SGHKS and YYEKEE (reference sequence). V was clipped by 6 bases and J by 0 bases, with 15 bases between them. DNA for the CDR3: TGTGCCAGCATGGGGGCAGGCTCGCCAACTAATGAAAAACTGTTTTTT. Protein sequence: CASMGAGSPTNEKLFF.

CDR3 sequence (DNA): TGTGCCAGCAGCGTAGGGCTAGCGGGAGAGCAGGGTTACGAGCAGTACTTC. Encoded protein: CASSVGLAGEQGYEQYF. This chain links TRBV9 with TRBJ2-7; TRBD2 agrees at 10 bases. CDR3 length: 17 residues. From germline, CDR1 is SGDLS and CDR2 YYNGEE. V gave up 0 bases and J gave up 4 bases; unmatched junction bases: 10.

V gene TRBV7-2 combines with J gene TRBJ2-1; 8 nucleotides line up with TRBD1. The germline gives CDR1 SGHTA, CDR2 FQGNSA. The CDR3 is 16 amino acids. The V and J ends lost 2 bases and 7 bases, in that order; junction bases with no gene match: 10. Written as DNA, the CDR3 is TGTGCCAGCAGCTTAAGAGTCAGGGGGCATGGTAATGAGCAGTTCTTC. Encoded protein: CASSLRVRGHGNEQFF.

This chain joins TRBV7-9 and TRBJ1-1; D uncertain. The germline gives CDR1 SEHNR, CDR2 FQNEAQ (reference sequence). This CDR3 contains 14 residues. V gave up 1 base and J gave up 3 bases, with 9 bases separating them. The CDR3 spells CASSLGTGDTEAFF. CDR3 sequence (DNA): TGTGCCAGCAGCTTAGGGACGGGTGACACTGAAGCTTTCTTT.

This clonotype was recorded a few times. The rearrangement links TRBV4-1 to TRBJ1-1; D is unclear. This CDR3 region has 15 residues. The V end was cut by 6 bases, the J end by 0 bases, with 14 bases between. Germline V gives CDR1 MGHRA, CDR2 YSYEKL. The CDR3 protein is CASSRTDNMNTEAFF. The CDR3 DNA sequence: TGCGCCAGCAGTCGAACCGATAACATGAACACTGAAGCTTTCTTT.

This sequence joins TRBV4-2 and TRBJ1-1; D perhaps matches TRBD1 (5 bases). V lost 5 bases, J lost 1 base, and 11 bases lay in between. This CDR3 comprises 14 residues. The germline V gene encodes CDR1 LGHNA and CDR2 YNFKEQ. CDR3 coding DNA: TGTGCCAGCAGCGCACGGGGCGCGAACACTGAAGCTTTCTTT. It is translated as CASSARGANTEAFF.

This clonotype has more than one count but fewer than ten. The chain uses TRBV27 and TRBJ1-1, with 11 bases matching TRBD1. V lost 4 bases to trimming and J lost 2 bases; unmatched junction nucleotides: 9. CDR1 MNHEY and CDR2 SMNVEV come from the germline V gene (reference sequence). CDR3 length equals 17 residues. The CDR3 DNA reads as TGTGCCAGCAGTTCCCGGACAGGGGGCGCCTCCAACACTGAAGCTTTCTTT. Its protein is CASSSRTGGASNTEAFF.

The chain is built from TRBV11-2 and TRBJ1-2; TRBD1 matches at 7 bases. This CDR3 spans 15 amino acids. In germline, CDR1 is SGHAT, CDR2 FQNNGV. The trim removed 4 bases at V and 6 bases at J, leaving 11 bases unmatched. The CDR3 reads CASSSVQGPRDGYTF. The CDR3 DNA reads TGTGCCAGCAGCTCTGTACAGGGGCCGAGGGATGGCTACACCTTC.

This clonotype has just a few counts. The rearrangement links TRBV6-2 or TRBV6-3 to TRBJ2-7; a possible D gene is TRBD1 (5 bases). The CDR3 sequence is 14 residues long. Germline CDR1 MNHEY, CDR2 SVGEGT. V dropped 5 bases and J dropped 6 bases, with 17 bases sitting between them. CDR3 protein: CASSRQSDSSEQYF. Written as DNA, the CDR3 is TGTGCCAGCAGTCGACAGTCTGACAGCTCCGAGCAGTACTTC.

This clonotype was seen only a few times. The chain couples TRBV3-1 to TRBJ2-7; 10 bases fit TRBD2. Germline V gene sequence: CDR1 LGHDT, CDR2 YNNKEL (reference sequence). The CDR3 spans 18 residues. The J segment lost 2 bases and the V segment lost 1 base, leaving 11 bases of the junction unmatched. For the CDR3, the DNA is TGTGCCAGCAGCCAAGTGGGTCGAGCGGGGGGGTACGCCTACGAGCAGTACTTC. Protein product: CASSQVGRAGGYAYEQYF.

Only a few counts were recorded for this clonotype. The V gene is TRBV6-5, the J gene TRBJ1-2; D is ambiguous. The germline V gene has CDR1 MNHEY and CDR2 SVGAGI. Trimming stripped 5 bases from V and 8 bases from J, with 15 bases between. This CDR3 comprises 13 residues. CDR3 amino acids: CASSPSGLGGYTF. The CDR3 DNA follows: TGTGCCAGCAGTCCCTCGGGCCTGGGGGGCTACACCTTC.

The rearrangement links TRBV21-1 to TRBJ2-7; no check of the table's D call, TRBD1, against the DNA was made. TRBV21-1 is a documented pseudogene. CDR3 length: 16 amino acids. CDR3 in DNA: TGTGCCAGCAGAACTGACTGGGACAGGTCGTCGAACGAGCAGTACTTC. Translation: CASRTDWDRSSNEQYF.

The chain recombines TRBV5-5 with TRBJ2-2; D call uncertain. The germline CDR1 and CDR2 sequences are SGHKS and YYEKEE (reference sequence). The CDR3 totals 13 residues. The V end was cut by 5 bases, the J end by 5 bases, with 10 bases between. CDR3 sequence (DNA): TGTGCCAGCAGTCACGGTTGGACCGGGGAGCTGTTTTTT. It translates to CASSHGWTGELFF.

The rearrangement joins TRBV7-8 to TRBJ2-5, with D hard to call. The V gene's germline CDR1 is SGHVS and CDR2 FQNEAQ. V shed 5 bases and J shed 4 bases, with 14 bases lying between them. This CDR3 has 14 amino acids. CDR3 in DNA: TGTGCCAGCAGCCCGGACCTTGGTCGAGAGACCCAGTACTTC. This sequence encodes CASSPDLGRETQYF.